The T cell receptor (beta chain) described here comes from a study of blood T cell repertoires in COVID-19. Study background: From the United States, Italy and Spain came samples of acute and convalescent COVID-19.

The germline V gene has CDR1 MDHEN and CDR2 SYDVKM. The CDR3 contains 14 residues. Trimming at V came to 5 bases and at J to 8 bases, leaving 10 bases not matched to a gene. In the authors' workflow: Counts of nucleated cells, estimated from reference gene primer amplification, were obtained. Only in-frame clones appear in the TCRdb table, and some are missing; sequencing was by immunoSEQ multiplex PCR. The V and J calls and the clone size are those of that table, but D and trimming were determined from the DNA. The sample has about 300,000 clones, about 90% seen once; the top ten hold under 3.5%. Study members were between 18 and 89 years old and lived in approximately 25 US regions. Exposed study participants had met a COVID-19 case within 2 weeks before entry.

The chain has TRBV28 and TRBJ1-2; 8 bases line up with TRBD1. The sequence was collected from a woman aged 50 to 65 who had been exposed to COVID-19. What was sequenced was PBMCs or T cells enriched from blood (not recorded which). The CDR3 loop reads CASSHRTGLWGYTF. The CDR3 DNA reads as TGTGCCAGCAGTCATAGGACAGGGCTGTGGGGCTACACCTTC.